This T cell receptor (beta chain) came from a study of T cell responses to AZD1222 COVID-19 vaccine. Study results and caveats: Reports say nearly half of spike-specific TCRs go after unmutated variant regions. Recipients of AZD1222 seropositive at baseline numbered only 6 or 7.

Germline values: CDR1 SGHAT, CDR2 FQNNGV. Trimming pared 3 bases from V and 4 bases from J, leaving 19 bases between. The CDR3 sequence is 16 residues long. Generated by immunoSEQ multiplex PCR, the TCRdb table keeps only in-frame clones and is missing some. The table includes over 110,000 clones, roughly nine tenths detected once. Notes on this clone: Its antigen remains unknown.

This sample comprised peripheral blood, obtained on day 0 of AZD1222 vaccination. The chain has TRBV11-2 and TRBJ2-7; D not resolved. The source of this sequence is an adult in good health. CDR3 protein: CASSFYPDLGKYEQYF. The DNA of the CDR3 is TGTGCCAGCAGCTTCTACCCGGATCTAGGGAAGTACGAGCAGTACTTC.